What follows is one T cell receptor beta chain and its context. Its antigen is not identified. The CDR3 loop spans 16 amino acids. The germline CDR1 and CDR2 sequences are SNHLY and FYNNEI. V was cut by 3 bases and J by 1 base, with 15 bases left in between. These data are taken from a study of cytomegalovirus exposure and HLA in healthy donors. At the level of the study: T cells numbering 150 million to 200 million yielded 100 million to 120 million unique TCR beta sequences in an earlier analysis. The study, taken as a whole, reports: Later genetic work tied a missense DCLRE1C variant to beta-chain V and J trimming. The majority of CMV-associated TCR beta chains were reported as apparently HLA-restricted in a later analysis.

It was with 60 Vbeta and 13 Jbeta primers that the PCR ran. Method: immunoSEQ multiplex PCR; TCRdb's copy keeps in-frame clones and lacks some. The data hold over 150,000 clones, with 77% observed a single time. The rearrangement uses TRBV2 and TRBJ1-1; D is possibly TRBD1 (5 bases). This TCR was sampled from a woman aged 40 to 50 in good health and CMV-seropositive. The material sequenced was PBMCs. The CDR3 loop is CASSEGQERGNTEAFF. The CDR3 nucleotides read TGTGCCAGCAGTGAGGGTCAGGAAAGGGGGAACACTGAAGCTTTCTTT.